Below, 32 T cell receptor beta chains from the same sample are listed, as sequenced in a study of follicular helper T cells after annual influenza vaccination. The time point: 2014-2015 season, pre-vaccination. TCRdb keeps only in-frame clones here, not all; method: immunoSEQ multiplex PCR. The sample lists roughly 1,100 clones, around 80% seen once, with more than 2% in the top ten. The sample in question was CXCR5+ CD38+ circulating T follicular helper cells from blood, obtained on the day of influenza vaccination. Subset described: circulating Tfh, non-naive CD4+CXCR5+PD-1+ (ICOS+CD38+ or ICOS-CD38-). These TCRs come from an adult who received the influenza vaccine.

CDR3 amino acids: CASSRAPGLGGTGELFF. The CDR3 coding sequence is TGTGCCAGTAGTAGGGCCCCGGGACTAGGGGGGACCGGGGAGCTGTTTTTT. The V gene is TRBV19, the J gene TRBJ2-2; 8 bases fit TRBD2. Trimming at V came to 4 bases and at J to 5 bases, leaving 12 bases not matched to a gene. The germline V gene has CDR1 LNHDA and CDR2 SQIVND (reference sequence). There are 17 residues in the CDR3.

V and J are TRBV5-1 and TRBJ2-7; D may be TRBD1 (6 bases). The length of the CDR3 is 16 residues. The germline V and J ends were trimmed by 0 bases and 1 base, with 14 bases remaining between them. The germline gives CDR1 SGHRS, CDR2 YFSETQ. The CDR3 loop reads CASSLGGGHGSYEQYF. CDR3 coding DNA: TGCGCCAGCAGCTTGGGAGGGGGACACGGTTCCTACGAGCAGTACTTC. Full variable domain (remainder filled in from reference TRBV5-1 and TRBJ2-7): KAGVTQTPRYLIKTRGQQVTLSCSPISGHRSVSWYQQTPGQGLQFLFEYFSETQRNKGNFPGRFSGRQFSNSRSEMNVSTLELGDSALYLCASSLGGGHGSYEQYFGPGTRLTVT.

The rearrangement joins TRBV5-4 to TRBJ2-3; 9 bases fit TRBD2. The germline V gene encodes CDR1 SGHNT and CDR2 YYREEE (reference sequence). The CDR3 has 14 residues. The ends lost 3 bases at V and 7 bases at J; junction bases unmatched: 6. The CDR3 DNA is TGTGCCAGCAGCTCGAGGACTAGCGTGAATACGCAGTATTTT. Its protein product is CASSSRTSVNTQYF.

V is TRBV5-6 and J is TRBJ2-1; 7 nucleotides align to TRBD1. Germline trimming cut 4 bases from V and 7 bases from J; bases unmatched to any gene: 5. Germline CDR1 and CDR2: SGHDT and YYEEEE. The CDR3 has 13 amino acids. For the CDR3, the DNA is TGTGCCAGCAGCCCATGGACAGGAAATGAGCAGTTCTTC. This gives the protein CASSPWTGNEQFF. The full variable domain, its missing parts supplied by reference TRBV5-6 and TRBJ2-1, is DAGVTQSPTHLIKTRGQQVTLRCSPKSGHDTVSWYQQALGQGPQFIFQYYEEEERQRGNFPDRFSGHQFPNYSSELNVNALLLGDSALYLCASSPWTGNEQFFGPGTRLTVL.

This chain links TRBV30 with TRBJ1-4; no firm D call. The CDR3 has 14 amino acids. Trimming pared 2 bases from V and 3 bases from J, leaving 10 bases between. From germline, CDR1 is GTSNPN and CDR2 SVGIG (reference sequence). The CDR3 nucleotides read TGTGCCTGGAGTCCGGGCAGCGCTAATGAAAAACTGTTTTTT. This translates into CAWSPGSANEKLFF. Full variable domain (missing parts from reference TRBV30 and TRBJ1-4): SQTIHQWPATLVQPVGSPLSLECTVEGTSNPNLYWYRQAAGRGLQLLFYSVGIGQISSEVPQNLSASRPQDRQFILSSKKLLLSDSGFYLCAWSPGSANEKLFFGSGTQLSVL.

V and J are TRBV7-9 and TRBJ1-2, with no clear D. CDR1 is SEHNR and CDR2 is FQNEAQ in the germline V gene (reference sequence). V lost 1 base, J lost 4 bases, and 10 bases lay in between. The CDR3 spans 14 residues. The CDR3 DNA reads TGTGCCAGCAGCTTAGACGGCGGTCTCTATGGCTACACCTTC. Translating it yields CASSLDGGLYGYTF.

The gene calls are TRBV12-5 and TRBJ2-1, with 8 positions matching TRBD1. V trimming: 3 bases; J trimming: 7 bases; junction bases outside the gene matches: 11. This CDR3 region has 16 residues. Germline V gene data show CDR1 as LGHNT and CDR2 as FRNRAP. The CDR3 spells CASGFSGQGARNEQFF. In DNA, the CDR3 is TGTGCTAGTGGTTTTTCGGGGCAGGGGGCTCGGAATGAGCAGTTCTTC. Filled out from reference TRBV12-5 and TRBJ2-1, the complete variable domain reads DARVTQTPRHKVTEMGQEVTMRCQPILGHNTVFWYRQTMMQGLELLAYFRNRAPLDDSGMPKDRFSAEMPDATLATLKIQPSEPRDSAVYFCASGFSGQGARNEQFFGPGTRLTVL.

The rearrangement links TRBV30 to TRBJ2-5; D gene uncertain. Germline V gene lookup returns CDR1 GTSNPN and CDR2 SVGIG (reference sequence). The CDR3 has 12 residues. V was cut by 1 base and J by 4 bases, with 7 bases left in between. The CDR3 here is CAWSGQLETQYF. As DNA, the CDR3 is TGTGCCTGGAGTGGCCAATTAGAGACCCAGTACTTC.

The J gene is TRBJ1-6, the V gene TRBV5-5; 8 bases are shared with TRBD1. Per germline, CDR1 SGHKS and CDR2 YYEKEE (reference sequence). V shed 4 bases, J shed 8 bases, and the junction held 5 bases outside the gene matches. CDR3 length equals 14 residues. The CDR3 is CASSPGQEHSPLHF. CDR3 nucleotides: TGTGCCAGCAGCCCGGGACAGGAGCATTCACCCCTCCACTTT. Complete variable domain (other parts from reference TRBV5-5 and TRBJ1-6): DAGVTQSPTHLIKTRGQQVTLRCSPISGHKSVSWYQQVLGQGPQFIFQYYEKEERGRGNFPDRFSARQFPNYSSELNVNALLLGDSALYLCASSPGQEHSPLHFGNGTRLTVT.

There are a few counts of this clone. The chain combines TRBV19 with TRBJ1-5; D is unresolved. Trimming left V 3 bases short and J 5 bases short, with 8 bases between. CDR1 is LNHDA, CDR2 SQIVND, per germline (reference sequence). This CDR3 spans 13 amino acids. CDR3 residues: CASSMVRDQPQHF. The CDR3 DNA is TGTGCCAGTAGTATGGTAAGGGATCAGCCCCAGCATTTT.

This chain joins TRBV14 and TRBJ2-1, with D tentatively TRBD2 (6 bases). The length of the CDR3 is 15 residues. Per germline, CDR1 SGHDN and CDR2 FVKESK. Trimming left V 4 bases short and J 0 bases short, with 10 bases between. CDR3 coding DNA: TGTGCCAGCAGCCTTCTCGGGGGCTCCTACAATGAGCAGTTCTTC. Amino acid sequence: CASSLLGGSYNEQFF.

The chain combines TRBV5-4 with TRBJ2-5; 11 positions agree with TRBD2. The germline gives CDR1 SGHNT, CDR2 YYREEE (reference sequence). CDR3 size: 16 residues. J lost 5 bases, V lost 4 bases, and 10 bases had no gene match. In nucleotides, the CDR3 is TGTGCCAGCAGCGGCATTAGCGGGGGGGCCCTGGAGACCCAGTACTTC. Its translation: CASSGISGGALETQYF.

The chain carries TRBV5-5 and TRBJ2-7; 11 positions agree with TRBD2. Germline CDR1 reads SGHKS; CDR2 reads YYEKEE (reference sequence). The CDR3 extends over 16 amino acids. The junction had 8 bases not matched to a gene; V was cut back by 4 bases and J by 2 bases. CDR3 in DNA: TGTGCCAGCAGCCGCCAGGGACTAGCGGAAACCTACGAGCAGTACTTC. Translated, it gives CASSRQGLAETYEQYF.

Of note for this clone: An end of the junction does not agree with germline; a read error may underlie this. V usage is TRBV9 and J usage is TRBJ2-3; D is ambiguous. Germline V gene lookup returns CDR1 SGDLS and CDR2 YYNGEE. The CDR3 is 15 residues long. The CDR3 DNA follows: TGTGCCAGCAGCTCCCGAAGTCCCCCTACAGATGCGCAGTATTTT. Translating gives CASSSRSPPTDAQYF.

The chain combines TRBV6-1 with TRBJ1-5, with no clear D. Trimming shortened V by 6 bases and J by 0 bases, and 6 bases separated the two germline ends. Germline V gives CDR1 MNHNS, CDR2 SASEGT. The CDR3 has 13 residues. This CDR3 reads CASRGNSNQPQHF. CDR3 coding DNA: TGTGCCAGCAGGGGGAATAGCAATCAGCCCCAGCATTTT.

V is TRBV6-1 and J is TRBJ2-4; TRBD1 matches at 7 bases. Germline CDR1 and CDR2: MNHNS and SASEGT. The trim removed 4 bases at V and 1 base at J, leaving 10 bases unmatched. This CDR3 spans 17 amino acids. This chain's CDR3 is CASSASQGDRAKNIQYF. The CDR3, as DNA: TGTGCCAGCAGTGCGTCCCAGGGGGATAGGGCCAAAAACATTCAGTACTTC.

The chain has TRBV5-1 and TRBJ2-7; TRBD1 aligns across 10 bases. The V segment lost 0 bases and the J segment 2 bases; nucleotides outside the gene matches: 14. CDR3 size: 19 residues. CDR1 and CDR2 from the germline V gene are SGHRS and YFSETQ. CDR3 in amino acids: CASSLALSPPGQGTYEQYF. The DNA for the CDR3 is TGCGCCAGCAGCTTGGCCCTTTCCCCACCGGGACAGGGGACCTACGAGCAGTACTTC. Variable domain in full (rest from reference TRBV5-1 and TRBJ2-7): KAGVTQTPRYLIKTRGQQVTLSCSPISGHRSVSWYQQTPGQGLQFLFEYFSETQRNKGNFPGRFSGRQFSNSRSEMNVSTLELGDSALYLCASSLALSPPGQGTYEQYFGPGTRLTVT.

This chain connects TRBV6-5 to TRBJ2-7; TRBD2 agrees at 7 bases. CDR1 is MNHEY and CDR2 is SVGAGI in the germline V gene. This CDR3 region has 14 residues. The ends lost 11 bases at V and 0 bases at J; junction bases unmatched: 10. The chain's CDR3 is CASHPGGSSYEQYF. The DNA for the CDR3 is TGTGCCTCCCACCCCGGGGGGAGCTCCTACGAGCAGTACTTC.

This rearrangement joins TRBV11-2 to TRBJ1-5; D might be TRBD1 (5 bases). The CDR3 consists of 15 residues. Germline CDR1 reads SGHAT; CDR2 reads FQNNGV. Trimming shortened V by 5 bases and J by 5 bases, and 16 bases separated the two germline ends. The CDR3 nucleotides are TGTGCCAGCAGCCAGTCGTCGGGGGAACATCAGCCCCAGCATTTT. As protein: CASSQSSGEHQPQHF.

The V gene is TRBV19, the J gene TRBJ2-4; 8 nucleotides align to TRBD1. CDR1 and CDR2 (germline): LNHDA, SQIVND (reference sequence). The junction had 8 bases not matched to a gene; V was cut back by 6 bases and J by 1 base. There are 16 residues in the CDR3. The CDR3 protein is CASSTDRVSAKNIQYF. In DNA form, the CDR3 reads TGTGCCAGTAGCACGGACAGGGTCTCGGCCAAAAACATTCAGTACTTC.

This chain connects TRBV7-2 to TRBJ1-5, with D maybe TRBD1 (6 bases). The CDR3 has 15 amino acids. Germline V gene data show CDR1 as SGHTA and CDR2 as FQGNSA. V was clipped by 5 bases and J by 2 bases, with 13 bases between them. The CDR3 loop reads CASSPTSGGNQPQHF. CDR3 coding DNA: TGTGCCAGCAGCCCAACATCAGGGGGCAATCAGCCCCAGCATTTT.

The chain links TRBV5-5 to TRBJ2-6; D may correspond to TRBD1 or TRBD2 (5 bases each). V was shortened by 5 bases and J by 5 bases, with 23 bases between the two germline ends. The CDR3 is 18 amino acids. Germline V gives CDR1 SGHKS, CDR2 YYEKEE (reference sequence). The CDR3 DNA is TGTGCCAGCAGGGGACGTGTCTCGCAACAAAGTCGGGCCAACGTCCTGACTTTC. This encodes CASRGRVSQQSRANVLTF.

This chain links TRBV7-2 with TRBJ1-2, with D unclear. V was trimmed by 6 bases and J by 4 bases, leaving 15 bases between them. Germline-derived CDR1 and CDR2 are SGHTA and FQGNSA. The CDR3 is 14 amino acids. CDR3 DNA sequence: TGTGCCAGCAGTGCGCTAGGAGGCGTCTATGGCTACACCTTC. It specifies CASSALGGVYGYTF. Using reference TRBV7-2 and TRBJ1-2 for the parts outside the CDR3, the full variable domain is GAGVSQSPSNKVTEKGKDVELRCDPISGHTALYWYRQSLGQGLEFLIYFQGNSAPDKSGLPSDRFSAERTGGSVSTLTIQRTQQEDSAVYLCASSALGGVYGYTFGSGTRLTVV.

The chain combines TRBV7-9 with TRBJ2-5; D remains ambiguous. Germline V gene lookup returns CDR1 SEHNR and CDR2 FQNEAQ (reference sequence). This CDR3 has 14 residues. V lost 1 base and J lost 3, with 9 bases in between. CDR3: CASSLDWPKETQYF. The CDR3 region has the DNA TGTGCCAGCAGCTTAGATTGGCCAAAAGAGACCCAGTACTTC.

The chain employs TRBV2 and TRBJ1-1, with D uncertain. Germline V gene sequence: CDR1 SNHLY, CDR2 FYNNEI. V was cut by 0 bases and J by 0 bases, with 11 bases left in between. This CDR3 is built from 16 residues. The CDR3 reads CASSEALHTLNTEAFF. DNA of the CDR3: TGTGCCAGCAGTGAAGCGCTTCACACCTTGAACACTGAAGCTTTCTTT.

The chain joins TRBV7-9 to TRBJ1-4; no clear D gene. CDR1 is SEHNR, CDR2 FQNEAQ, per germline (reference sequence). Trimming removed 5 bases from V and 0 bases from J, with 10 bases in between. The CDR3 spans 15 residues. The CDR3 DNA reads as TGTGCCAGCAGCCCCCGGACCGCAACTAATGAAAAACTGTTTTTT. Amino acid sequence: CASSPRTATNEKLFF.

Turning to this clone: Other DNA sequences in the same sample also yield this CDR3. This chain uses TRBV7-9 with TRBJ2-1, with D unresolved. Germline CDR1 reads SEHNR; CDR2 reads FQNEAQ (reference sequence). Trimming pared 1 base from V and 9 bases from J, leaving 7 bases between. This CDR3 contains 12 residues. In DNA form, the CDR3 reads TGTGCCAGCAGCTTAGAAACGGCTGAGCAGTTCTTC. Its translation is CASSLETAEQFF.

The chain couples TRBV6-5 to TRBJ2-3; D is uncertain. The germline V gene has CDR1 MNHEY and CDR2 SVGAGI. Trimming took 6 bases from V and 2 from J, leaving 9 bases between them. The CDR3 has 13 amino acids. The CDR3, as DNA: TGTGCCAGCAGGGGTCATATCACAGATACGCAGTATTTT. Amino acids: CASRGHITDTQYF.

The rearrangement links TRBV19 to TRBJ2-2, with TRBD1 matching 8 bases. V dropped 5 bases and J dropped 2; count of bases not matched to a gene: 13. The CDR3 covers 18 residues. Germline V gives CDR1 LNHDA, CDR2 SQIVND (reference sequence). DNA of the CDR3: TGTGCCAGTAGTCCCTGGACAGGGCTACACCACAACACCGGGGAGCTGTTTTTT. Translating it yields CASSPWTGLHHNTGELFF.

Only a few counts were recorded for this clone. The chain carries TRBV7-2 and TRBJ1-2; D gene uncertain. Trimming took 10 bases from V and 1 from J, leaving 16 bases between them. This CDR3 region has 14 residues. Looked up from germline, CDR1 is SGHTA and CDR2 is FQGNSA. The CDR3 here is CAITLPTSNYGYTF. The CDR3 coding sequence is TGTGCCATCACTCTCCCGACAAGTAACTATGGCTACACCTTC.

The V call is TRBV5-1, the J call TRBJ2-5; D may be TRBD2 (6 bases). Germline V gives CDR1 SGHRS, CDR2 YFSETQ. V was pared by 1 base and J by 1 base, with 11 bases between. The CDR3 is 15 amino acids. In nucleotides, the CDR3 is TGCGCCAGCAGCTTGTCTAGCGCGTTCCAAGAGACCCAGTACTTC. It is translated as CASSLSSAFQETQYF.

This chain links TRBV7-2 with TRBJ1-5; D ambiguous. V lost 5 bases and J 10 bases, leaving 12 bases between the germline ends. Germline V gene lookup returns CDR1 SGHTA and CDR2 FQGNSA. The CDR3 extends over 12 amino acids. CDR3 in DNA: TGTGCCAGCAGCCCGCTACTGGGCCCCCAGCATTTT. Its protein product is CASSPLLGPQHF.